This T cell receptor beta chain is drawn from a study of cytomegalovirus exposure and HLA in healthy donors. Overall study context: A subsequent analysis reported that the 120 validation repertoires were produced on the same platform that had also been used for the 666 first-cohort repertoires.

Study results and limitations: Across donors, most TCRs were seen rarely, yet some public ones were widespread. According to the study, approximately 150 TCR beta chains were cytomegalovirus-associated.

Comments on this clone: Its specificity is unknown.

The CDR3 runs to 16 residues. Germline-derived CDR1 and CDR2 are LNHNV and YYDKDF (reference sequence). V lost 1 base and J lost 11; bases outside the gene matches: 15. The table came from immunoSEQ multiplex PCR; TCRdb's copy has only in-frame clones and leaves some out. The data contain about 200,000 clones, more than 75% of them seen just once; the ten biggest clones take up roughly 2%. The rearrangement links TRBV15 to TRBJ2-3; 7 bases agree with TRBD1. Sequencing used PBMCs. This clonotype was obtained from a woman aged 18 to 35 in good health and CMV-seropositive. The chain's CDR3 is CATSRGEGASGDRQYF. CDR3 coding DNA: TGTGCCACCAGCAGAGGTGAGGGGGCCTCCGGTGACAGGCAGTATTTT. Combining the CDR3 with reference TRBV15 and TRBJ2-3 gives the whole variable domain DAMVIQNPRYQVTQFGKPVTLSCSQTLNHNVMYWYQQKSSQAPKLLFHYYDKDFNNEADTPDNFQSRRPNTSFCFLDIRSPGLGDTAMYLCATSRGEGASGDRQYFGPGTRLTVL.